Sequencing of this T cell receptor (beta chain) was carried out in a study of T cell changes during pregnancy in multiple sclerosis. The CDR3 totals 14 residues. Germline V gives CDR1 MNHNS, CDR2 SASEGT. With 6 bases clipped from V and 3 bases from J, the junction kept 5 bases outside the gene matches. Here immunoSEQ multiplex PCR was the method, and the copy in TCRdb shows in-frame clones only, minus some. The table has over 35,000 clones, 87% seen once. The chain uses TRBV6-1 and TRBJ1-2; 9 bases match TRBD1. This receptor was identified in a female donor with multiple sclerosis, enrolled in a pregnancy study. The source was CD4+ T cells from peripheral blood mononuclear cells, collected after pregnancy. CDR3 protein: CASRDRQGDYGYTF. DNA of the CDR3: TGTGCCAGCAGAGACCGACAGGGGGACTATGGCTACACCTTC.